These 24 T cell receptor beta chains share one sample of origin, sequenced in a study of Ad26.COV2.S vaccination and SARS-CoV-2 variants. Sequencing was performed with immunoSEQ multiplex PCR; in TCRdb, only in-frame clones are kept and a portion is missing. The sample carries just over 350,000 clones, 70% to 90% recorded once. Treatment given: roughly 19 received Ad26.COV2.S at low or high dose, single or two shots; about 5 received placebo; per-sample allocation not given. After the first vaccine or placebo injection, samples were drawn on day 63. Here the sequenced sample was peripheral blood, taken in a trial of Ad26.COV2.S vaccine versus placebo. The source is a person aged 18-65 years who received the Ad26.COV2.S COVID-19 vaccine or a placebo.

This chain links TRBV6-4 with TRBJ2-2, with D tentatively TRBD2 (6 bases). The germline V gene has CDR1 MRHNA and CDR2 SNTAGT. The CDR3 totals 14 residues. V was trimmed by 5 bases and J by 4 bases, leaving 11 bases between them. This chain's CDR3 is CASSSREATGELFF. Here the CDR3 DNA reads TGTGCCAGCAGTAGCAGGGAGGCCACCGGGGAGCTGTTTTTT.

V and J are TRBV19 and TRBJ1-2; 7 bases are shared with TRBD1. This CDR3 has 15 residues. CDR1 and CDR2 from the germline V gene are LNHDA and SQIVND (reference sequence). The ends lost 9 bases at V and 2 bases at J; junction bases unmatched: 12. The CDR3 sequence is CASHFANRGNYGYTF. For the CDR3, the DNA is TGTGCCAGCCACTTTGCCAACAGGGGAAACTATGGCTACACCTTC.

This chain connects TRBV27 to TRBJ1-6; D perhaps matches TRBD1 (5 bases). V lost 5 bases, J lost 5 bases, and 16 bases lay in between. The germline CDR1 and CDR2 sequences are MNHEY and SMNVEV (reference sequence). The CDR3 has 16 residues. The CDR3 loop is CASSPWGGGNNSPLHF. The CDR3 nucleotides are TGTGCCAGCAGTCCCTGGGGCGGAGGTAATAATTCACCCCTCCACTTT.

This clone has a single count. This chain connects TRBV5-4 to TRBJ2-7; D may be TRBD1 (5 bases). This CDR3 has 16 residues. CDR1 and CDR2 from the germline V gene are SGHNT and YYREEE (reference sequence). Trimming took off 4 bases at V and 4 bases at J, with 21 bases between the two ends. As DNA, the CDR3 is TGTGCCAGCAGCCCCGGTGTGGTAATAGGGGAATACGAGCAGTACTTC. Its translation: CASSPGVVIGEYEQYF.

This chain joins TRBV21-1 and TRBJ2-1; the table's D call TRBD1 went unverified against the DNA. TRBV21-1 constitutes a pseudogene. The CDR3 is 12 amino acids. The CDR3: CASETQGPWQFF. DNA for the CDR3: TGTGCCAGCGAAACGCAGGGGCCCTGGCAGTTCTTC.

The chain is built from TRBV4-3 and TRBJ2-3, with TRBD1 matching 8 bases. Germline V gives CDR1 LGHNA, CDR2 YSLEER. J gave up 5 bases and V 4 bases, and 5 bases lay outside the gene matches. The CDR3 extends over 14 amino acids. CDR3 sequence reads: CASSPRTGQDTQYF. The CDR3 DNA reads TGCGCCAGCAGCCCGAGGACAGGGCAAGATACGCAGTATTTT.

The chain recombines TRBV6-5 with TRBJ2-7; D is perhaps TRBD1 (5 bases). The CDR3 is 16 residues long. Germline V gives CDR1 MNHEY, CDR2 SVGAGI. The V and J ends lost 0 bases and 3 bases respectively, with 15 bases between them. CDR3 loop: CASSYSTGHIHYEQYF. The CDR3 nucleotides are TGTGCCAGCAGTTACTCGACTGGACATATACACTACGAGCAGTACTTC.

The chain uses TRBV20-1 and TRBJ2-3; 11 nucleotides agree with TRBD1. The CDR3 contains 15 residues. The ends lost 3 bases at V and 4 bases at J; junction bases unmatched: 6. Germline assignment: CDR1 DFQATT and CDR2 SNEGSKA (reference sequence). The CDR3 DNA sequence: TGCAGTGCTAGTAAGGGACAGGGGGTTGCAGATACGCAGTATTTT. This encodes CSASKGQGVADTQYF.

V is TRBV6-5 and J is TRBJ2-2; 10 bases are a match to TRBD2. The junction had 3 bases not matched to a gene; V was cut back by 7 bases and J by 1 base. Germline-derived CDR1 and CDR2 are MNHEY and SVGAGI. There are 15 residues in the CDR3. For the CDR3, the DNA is TGTGCCAGCAACAGACTAGCGGGGAACACCGGGGAGCTGTTTTTT. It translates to CASNRLAGNTGELFF.

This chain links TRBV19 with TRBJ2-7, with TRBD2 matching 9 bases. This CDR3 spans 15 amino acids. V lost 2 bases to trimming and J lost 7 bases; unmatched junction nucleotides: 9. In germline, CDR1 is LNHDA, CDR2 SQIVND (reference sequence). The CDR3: CASSIRFSGSGEQYF. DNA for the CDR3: TGTGCCAGTAGTATACGATTTAGCGGGAGTGGTGAGCAGTACTTC. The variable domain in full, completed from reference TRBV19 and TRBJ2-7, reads DGGITQSPKYLFRKEGQNVTLSCEQNLNHDAMYWYRQDPGQGLRLIYYSQIVNDFQKGDIAEGYSVSREKKESFPLTVTSAQKNPTAFYLCASSIRFSGSGEQYFGPGTRLTVT.

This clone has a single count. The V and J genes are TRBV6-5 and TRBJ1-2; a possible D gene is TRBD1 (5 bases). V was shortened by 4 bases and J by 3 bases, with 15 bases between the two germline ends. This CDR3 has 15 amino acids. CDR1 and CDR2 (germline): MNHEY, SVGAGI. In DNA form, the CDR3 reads TGTGCCAGCAGTTCGCCAGGGAGAAAGGACTATGGCTACACCTTC. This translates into CASSSPGRKDYGYTF.

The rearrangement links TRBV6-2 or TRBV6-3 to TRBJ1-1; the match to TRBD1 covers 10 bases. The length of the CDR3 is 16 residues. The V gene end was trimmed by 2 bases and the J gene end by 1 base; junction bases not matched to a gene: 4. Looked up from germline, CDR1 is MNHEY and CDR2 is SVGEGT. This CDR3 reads CASSYLRTGGNTEAFF. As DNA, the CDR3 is TGTGCCAGCAGTTACCTCCGGACAGGGGGGAACACTGAAGCTTTCTTT.

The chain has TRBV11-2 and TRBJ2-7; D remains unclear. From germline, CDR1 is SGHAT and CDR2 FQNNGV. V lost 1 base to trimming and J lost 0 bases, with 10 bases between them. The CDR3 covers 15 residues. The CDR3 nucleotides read TGTGCCAGCAGCTTAGTGGCAGCTCCCTCCTACGAGCAGTACTTC. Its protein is CASSLVAAPSYEQYF.

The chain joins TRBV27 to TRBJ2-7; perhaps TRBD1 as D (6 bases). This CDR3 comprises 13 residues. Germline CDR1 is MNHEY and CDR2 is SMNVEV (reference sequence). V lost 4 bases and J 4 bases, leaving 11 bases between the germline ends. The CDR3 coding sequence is TGTGCCAGCAGTTACGGACAGACTTACGAGCAGTACTTC. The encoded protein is CASSYGQTYEQYF.

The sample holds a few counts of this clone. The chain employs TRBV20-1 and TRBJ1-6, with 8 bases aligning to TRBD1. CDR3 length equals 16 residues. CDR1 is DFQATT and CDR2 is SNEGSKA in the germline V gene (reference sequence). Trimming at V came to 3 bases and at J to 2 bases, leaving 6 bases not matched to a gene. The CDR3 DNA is TGCAGTGCTAGTCCCCAGGGGGCGCCCTATAATTCACCCCTCCACTTT. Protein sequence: CSASPQGAPYNSPLHF.

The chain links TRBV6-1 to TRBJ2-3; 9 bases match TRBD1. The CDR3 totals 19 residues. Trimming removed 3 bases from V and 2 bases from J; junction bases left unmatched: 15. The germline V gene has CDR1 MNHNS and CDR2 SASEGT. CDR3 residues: CASSESRDREVWDTDTQYF. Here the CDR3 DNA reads TGTGCCAGCAGTGAGTCCCGGGACAGGGAGGTATGGGACACAGATACGCAGTATTTT.

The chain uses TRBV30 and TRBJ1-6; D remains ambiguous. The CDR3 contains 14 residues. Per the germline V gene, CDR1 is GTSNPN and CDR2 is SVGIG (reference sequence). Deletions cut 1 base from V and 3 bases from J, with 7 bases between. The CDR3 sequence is CAWSATVYNSPLHF. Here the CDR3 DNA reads TGTGCCTGGAGTGCAACAGTCTATAATTCACCCCTCCACTTT.

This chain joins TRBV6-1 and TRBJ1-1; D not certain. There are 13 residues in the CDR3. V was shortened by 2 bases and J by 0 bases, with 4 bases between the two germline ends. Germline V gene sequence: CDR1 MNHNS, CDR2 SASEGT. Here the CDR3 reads CASSEHVNTEAFF. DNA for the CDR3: TGTGCCAGCAGTGAACACGTGAACACTGAAGCTTTCTTT.

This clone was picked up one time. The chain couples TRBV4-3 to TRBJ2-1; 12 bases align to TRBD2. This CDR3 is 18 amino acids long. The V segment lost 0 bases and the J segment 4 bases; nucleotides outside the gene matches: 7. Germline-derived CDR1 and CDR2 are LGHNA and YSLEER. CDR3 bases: TGCGCCAGCAGCCAAGAGCTAGCGGGAGGGACGGGGTACAATGAGCAGTTCTTC. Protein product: CASSQELAGGTGYNEQFF.

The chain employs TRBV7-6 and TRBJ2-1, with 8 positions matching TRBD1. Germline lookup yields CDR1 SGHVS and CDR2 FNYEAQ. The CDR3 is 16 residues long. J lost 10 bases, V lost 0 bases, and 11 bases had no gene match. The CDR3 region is CASSLATGTGPEEQFF. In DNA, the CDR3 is TGTGCCAGCAGCTTAGCGACCGGGACAGGCCCGGAGGAGCAGTTCTTC.

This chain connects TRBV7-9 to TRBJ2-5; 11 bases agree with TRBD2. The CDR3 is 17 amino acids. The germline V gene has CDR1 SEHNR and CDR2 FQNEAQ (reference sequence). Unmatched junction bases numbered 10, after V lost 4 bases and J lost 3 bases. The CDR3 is CASSSGWLAGGKETQYF. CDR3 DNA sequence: TGTGCCAGCAGCTCGGGGTGGCTAGCGGGGGGTAAAGAGACCCAGTACTTC.

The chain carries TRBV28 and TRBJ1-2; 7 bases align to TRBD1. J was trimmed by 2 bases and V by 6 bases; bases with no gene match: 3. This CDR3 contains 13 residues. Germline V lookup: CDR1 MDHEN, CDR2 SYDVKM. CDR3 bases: TGTGCCAGCAGCCCAGGGGGGAACTATGGCTACACCTTC. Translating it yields CASSPGGNYGYTF.

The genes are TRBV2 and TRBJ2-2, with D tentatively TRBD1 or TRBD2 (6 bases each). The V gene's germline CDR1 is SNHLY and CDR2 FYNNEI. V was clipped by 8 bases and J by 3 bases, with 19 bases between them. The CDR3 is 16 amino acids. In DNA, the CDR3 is TGTGCCAGCGGCTCGGGGGCCGCATCATACACCGGGGAGCTGTTTTTT. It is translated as CASGSGAASYTGELFF.

The CDR3 reads CASSDSRPGTGAGEQYF. The CDR3 region has the DNA TGTGCCAGCAGTGACTCGAGACCCGGGACAGGCGCCGGTGAGCAGTACTTC. The chain uses TRBV25-1 and TRBJ2-7; the match to TRBD1 covers 8 bases. Trimming cost V 3 bases and J 7 bases; bases outside gene matches: 17. Germline V gives CDR1 MGHDK, CDR2 SYGVNS. The CDR3 spans 17 residues.